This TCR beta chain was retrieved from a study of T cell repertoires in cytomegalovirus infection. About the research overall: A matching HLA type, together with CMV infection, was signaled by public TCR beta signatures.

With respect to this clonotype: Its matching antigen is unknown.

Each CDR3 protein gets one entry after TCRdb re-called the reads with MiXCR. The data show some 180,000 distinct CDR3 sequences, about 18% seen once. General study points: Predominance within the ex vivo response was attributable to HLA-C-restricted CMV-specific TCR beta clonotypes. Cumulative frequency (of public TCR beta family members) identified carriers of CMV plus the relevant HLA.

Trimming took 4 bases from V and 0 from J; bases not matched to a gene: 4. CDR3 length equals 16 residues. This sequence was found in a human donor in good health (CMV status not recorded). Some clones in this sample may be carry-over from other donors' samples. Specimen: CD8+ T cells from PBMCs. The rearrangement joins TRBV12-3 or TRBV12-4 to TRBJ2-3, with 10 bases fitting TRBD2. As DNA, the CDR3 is TGTGCCAGCAGTTGGCTAGCGGGGGTTAGCACAGATACGCAGTATTTT. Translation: CASSWLAGVSTDTQYF.